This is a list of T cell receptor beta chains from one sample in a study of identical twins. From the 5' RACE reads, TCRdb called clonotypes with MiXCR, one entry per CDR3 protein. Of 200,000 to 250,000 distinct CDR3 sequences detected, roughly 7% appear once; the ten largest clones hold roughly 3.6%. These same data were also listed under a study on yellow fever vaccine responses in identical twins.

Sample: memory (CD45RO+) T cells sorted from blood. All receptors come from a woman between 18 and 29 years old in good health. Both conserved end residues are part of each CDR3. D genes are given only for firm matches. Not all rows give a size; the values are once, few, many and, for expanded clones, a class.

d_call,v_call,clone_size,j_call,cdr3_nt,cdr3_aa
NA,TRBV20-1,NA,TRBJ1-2,TGCAGTGTTCCGGCTCCGGGACAACCCTACTATGGCTACACCTTC,CSVPAPGQPYYGYTF
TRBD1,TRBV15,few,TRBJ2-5,TGTGCCACCAGCAGAGATCAAGGGTCAGGGGGAGAGACCCAGTACTTC,CATSRDQGSGGETQYF
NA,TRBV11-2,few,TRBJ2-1,TGTGCCAGCAGCTTAGATCTCGGTGGTGAGCAGTTCTTC,CASSLDLGGEQFF
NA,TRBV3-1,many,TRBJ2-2,TGTGCCAGCAGCCAAAGGGCGTTCGCGAACACCGGGGAGCTGTTTTTT,CASSQRAFANTGELFF
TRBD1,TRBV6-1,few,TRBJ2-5,TGTGCCAGCAGTCGGTCGGGACAGGGCAGGGGAACCCAGTACTTC,CASSRSGQGRGTQYF
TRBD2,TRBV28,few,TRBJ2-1,TGTGCCAGCAGTTCCACCGCGAGCGGGGCCTACAATGAGCAGTTCTTC,CASSSTASGAYNEQFF
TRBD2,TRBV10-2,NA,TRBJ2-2,TGCGCCAGCAGTGTTAGCGGGGGCACCGGGGAGCTGTTTTTT,CASSVSGGTGELFF
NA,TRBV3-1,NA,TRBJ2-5,TGTGCCAGCAGCCGTGGCCGGGCTATGGGCGAGACCCAGTACTTC,CASSRGRAMGETQYF
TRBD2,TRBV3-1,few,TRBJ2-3,TGTGCCAGCAGGAGCGGGAGTACAGATACGCAGTATTTT,CASRSGSTDTQYF
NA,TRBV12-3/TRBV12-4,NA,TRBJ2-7,TGTGCCAGCAGTTACAACTACGAGCAGTACTTC,CASSYNYEQYF
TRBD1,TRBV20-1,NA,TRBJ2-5,TGCAGTGCTAGAGTGTTCGGGCAGGGGGCACCGGGCCAAGAGACCCAGTACTTC,CSARVFGQGAPGQETQYF
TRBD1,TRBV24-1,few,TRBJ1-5,TGTGCCACTAGAAGTGGGACAGGGGTAAATCAGCCCCAGCATTTT,CATRSGTGVNQPQHF
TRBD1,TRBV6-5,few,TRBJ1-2,TGTGCCAGCAGTTACTCGGGACAGGGTGGTATCTACTATGCGTACACCTTC,CASSYSGQGGIYYAYTF
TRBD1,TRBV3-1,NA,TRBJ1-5,TGTGCCGCCGGGGGGACAGGGGGCCGTTCGCATCAGCCCCAGCATTTT,CAAGGTGGRSHQPQHF
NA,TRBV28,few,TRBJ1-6,TGTGCCAGCAGTTTCCGGCAACGGGTTAATTCACCCCTCCACTTT,CASSFRQRVNSPLHF
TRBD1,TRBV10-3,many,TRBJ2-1,TGTGCCATCACCCGGACAGGGGATAATGAGCAGTTCTTC,CAITRTGDNEQFF
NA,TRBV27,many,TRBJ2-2,TGTGCCAGCAGTGCTAACTCCGGGACTAACACCGGGGAGCTGTTTTTT,CASSANSGTNTGELFF
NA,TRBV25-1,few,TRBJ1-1,TGTGCCAGCAGTGAACCGGGCGAATATGCTTTCTTT,CASSEPGEYAFF
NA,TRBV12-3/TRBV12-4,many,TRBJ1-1,TGTGCCAGCAGTTTCGGGGGGAGGCAGACTGAAGCTTTCTTT,CASSFGGRQTEAFF
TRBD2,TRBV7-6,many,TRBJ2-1,TGTGCCAGCAGCCTCCATCCTAGCGGGGGGCAAAATGAGCAGTTCTTC,CASSLHPSGGQNEQFF
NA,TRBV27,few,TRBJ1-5,TGTGCCAGCAGTTCCAACGGGCTCAATCAGCCCCAGCATTTT,CASSSNGLNQPQHF
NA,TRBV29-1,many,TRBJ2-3,TGCAGCGCCGCCGCAACGGCTAGCGTCGGAGATACGCAGTATTTT,CSAAATASVGDTQYF
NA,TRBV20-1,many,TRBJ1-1,TGCAGTGCTAGAGACCCATCACCGACAGCAGGAGCTTTCTTT,CSARDPSPTAGAFF
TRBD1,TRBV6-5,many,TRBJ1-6,TGTGCCAGCAGTACAGGGGTTCCAGGATCACCCCTCCACTTT,CASSTGVPGSPLHF
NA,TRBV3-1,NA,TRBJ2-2,TGTGCCAGCACCCAAGTGGTGGGGGTCACCGGGGAGCTGTTTTTT,CASTQVVGVTGELFF
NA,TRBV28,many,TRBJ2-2,TGTGCCAGCAAAATCAGGGGCCCCGAGACCGGGGAGCTGTTTTTT,CASKIRGPETGELFF
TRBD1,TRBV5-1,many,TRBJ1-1,TGCGCCAGCAGCTCCGACAGGGGGAACACTGAAGCTTTCTTT,CASSSDRGNTEAFF
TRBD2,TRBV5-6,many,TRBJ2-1,TGTGCCAGCAGCTTGGGCGGGGGGGCATTCTACAATGAGCAGTTCTTC,CASSLGGGAFYNEQFF
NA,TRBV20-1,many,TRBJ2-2,TGCAGTGCTAGTGCAACCAGGAAAACCGGGGAGCTGTTTTTT,CSASATRKTGELFF
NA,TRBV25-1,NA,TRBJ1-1,TGTGCCAGCAGTGTCCATGGGGAAGCTTTCTTT,CASSVHGEAFF
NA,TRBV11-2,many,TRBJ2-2,TGTGCCAGCAGCTTAATTATACCTTCGGCTACCGGGGAGCTGTTTTTT,CASSLIIPSATGELFF
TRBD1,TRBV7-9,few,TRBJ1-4,TGTGCCAGCAGTAGGGACAGGCTTAATGAAAAACTGTTTTTT,CASSRDRLNEKLFF
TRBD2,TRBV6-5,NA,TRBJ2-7,TGTGCCAGCAGTTACTCGTATCTAGCGGACTACTACGAGCAGTACTTC,CASSYSYLADYYEQYF
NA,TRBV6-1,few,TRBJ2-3,TGTGCCACCTACTCAGATACGCAGTATTTT,CATYSDTQYF
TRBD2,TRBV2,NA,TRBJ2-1,TGTGCCAGCAGTGAAATAAGCGGGAGCTACAATGAGCAGTTCTTC,CASSEISGSYNEQFF
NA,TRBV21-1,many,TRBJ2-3,TGTGCCAGCAGCAAAGCCAGACAGGAGCCCACAGATACGCAGTATTTT,CASSKARQEPTDTQYF
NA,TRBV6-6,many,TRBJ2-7,TGTGCCAGCAGTTACGTGCCAGGGGGGGAGCAGTACTTC,CASSYVPGGEQYF
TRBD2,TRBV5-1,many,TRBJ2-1,TGCGCCAGCAGCTTGATGACTAGCGGCCAAGAGCAGTTCTTC,CASSLMTSGQEQFF
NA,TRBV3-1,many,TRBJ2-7,TGTGCCAGCAGCCAGGGACGGCTCTACGAGCAGTACTTC,CASSQGRLYEQYF
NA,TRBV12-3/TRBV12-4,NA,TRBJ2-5,TGTGCCAGCAATATCGGAGGGGGCCGGGAGACCCAGTACTTC,CASNIGGGRETQYF
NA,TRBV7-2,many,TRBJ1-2,TGTGCCAGCAGTTCCTTCAACGATTATGGCTACACCTTC,CASSSFNDYGYTF
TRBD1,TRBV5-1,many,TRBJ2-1,TGCGCCAGCAGCTCCAGAGCTCCGGGACAGGGCCTTAATGAGCAGTTCTTC,CASSSRAPGQGLNEQFF
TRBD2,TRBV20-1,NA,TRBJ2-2,TGCAGTGCTAGAGATGGGGGACTAGCGGGTCTCGCGAACACCGGGGAGCTGTTTTTT,CSARDGGLAGLANTGELFF
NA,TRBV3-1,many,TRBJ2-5,TGTGCCAGCAGCCAAGATCATTCACATGGTCAGACCCAGTACTTC,CASSQDHSHGQTQYF
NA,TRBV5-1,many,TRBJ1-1,TGCGCCAGCAGCTTGACGGTTCGGGGGTCCAACACTGAAGCTTTCTTT,CASSLTVRGSNTEAFF
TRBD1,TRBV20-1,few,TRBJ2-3,TGCAGTGCCCCTATCTCCGGGACAGGGGGCAGAAATACGCAGTATTTT,CSAPISGTGGRNTQYF
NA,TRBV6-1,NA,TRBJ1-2,TGTGCCAGCAGTCCAAGCGCCGACAGCGGCTATGGCTACACCTTC,CASSPSADSGYGYTF